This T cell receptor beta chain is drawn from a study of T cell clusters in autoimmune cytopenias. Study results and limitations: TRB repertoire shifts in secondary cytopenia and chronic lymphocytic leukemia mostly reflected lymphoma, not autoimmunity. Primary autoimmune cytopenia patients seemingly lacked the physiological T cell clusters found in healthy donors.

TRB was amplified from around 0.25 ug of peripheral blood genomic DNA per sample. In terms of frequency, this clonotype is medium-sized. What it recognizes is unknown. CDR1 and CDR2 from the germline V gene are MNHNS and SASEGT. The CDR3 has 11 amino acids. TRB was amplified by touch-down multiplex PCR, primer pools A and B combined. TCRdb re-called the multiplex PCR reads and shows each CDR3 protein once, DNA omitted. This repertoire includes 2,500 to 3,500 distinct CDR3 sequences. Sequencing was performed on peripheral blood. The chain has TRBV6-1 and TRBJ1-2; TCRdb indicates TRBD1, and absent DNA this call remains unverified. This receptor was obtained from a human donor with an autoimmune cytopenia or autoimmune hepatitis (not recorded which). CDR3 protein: CASSERGGYTF.